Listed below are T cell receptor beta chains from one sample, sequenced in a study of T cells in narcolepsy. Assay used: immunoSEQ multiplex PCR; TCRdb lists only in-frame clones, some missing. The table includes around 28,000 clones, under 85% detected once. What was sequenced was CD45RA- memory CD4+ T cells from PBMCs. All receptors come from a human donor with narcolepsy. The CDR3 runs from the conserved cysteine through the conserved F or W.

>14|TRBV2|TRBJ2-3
CASKREGPGDTQYF
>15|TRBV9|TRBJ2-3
CASSVRASETDTQYF
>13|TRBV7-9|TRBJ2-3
CASSLGFTDTQYF
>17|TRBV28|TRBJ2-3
CASSGTRDRGRTDTQYF
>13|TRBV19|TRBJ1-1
CASSKGTNTEAFF
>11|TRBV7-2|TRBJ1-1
CAVGLNTEAFF
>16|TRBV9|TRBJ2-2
CASSVTSGVGFGELFF
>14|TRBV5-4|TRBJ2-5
CASSDAGGPGTQYF
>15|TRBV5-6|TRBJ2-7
CASSRGWGDNPEQYF
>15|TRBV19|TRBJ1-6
CASSTGTGIYSPLHF
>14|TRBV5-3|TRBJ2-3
CARSLRVQGDTQYF
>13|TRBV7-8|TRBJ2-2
CASTPQGPGELFF
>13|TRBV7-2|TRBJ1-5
CASSPSVGQPQHF
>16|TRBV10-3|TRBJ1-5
CAISERGQGSNQPQHF
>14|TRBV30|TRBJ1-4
CAWSALGANEKLFF
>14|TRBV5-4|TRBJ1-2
CASSPGTQNYGYTF
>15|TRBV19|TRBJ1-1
CASSKDLGRDTEAFF
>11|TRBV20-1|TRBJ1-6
CSAPIGGPLHF
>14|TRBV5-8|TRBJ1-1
CASSQQGRSTEAFF
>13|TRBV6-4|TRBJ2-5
CASSDQGGETQYF
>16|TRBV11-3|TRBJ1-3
CASSLGLIAGGNTIYF
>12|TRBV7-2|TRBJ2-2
CASSRDSGELFF
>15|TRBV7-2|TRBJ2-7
CASRLGTASHYEQYF
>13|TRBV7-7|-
CASSRGAGYEQYF
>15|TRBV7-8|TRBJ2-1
CASSSGTSGVNEQFF
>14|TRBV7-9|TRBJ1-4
CASSLGGVGEKLFF
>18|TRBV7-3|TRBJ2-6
CASSLLPGVASGANVLTF
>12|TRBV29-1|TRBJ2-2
CSVMLGPGELFF
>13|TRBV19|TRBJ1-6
CASSPGQSSPLHF
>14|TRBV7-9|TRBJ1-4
CASSSRGAGEKLFF
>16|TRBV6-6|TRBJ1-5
CASRNGRIDSNQPQHF
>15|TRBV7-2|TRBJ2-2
CASSFQTGITGELFF
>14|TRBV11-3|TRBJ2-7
CASSTHGASYEQYF
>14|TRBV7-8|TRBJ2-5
CASSLGQGSETQYF
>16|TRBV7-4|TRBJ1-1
CASSRKYRELNTEAFF
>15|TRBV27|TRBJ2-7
CASSLYSGRGYEQYF
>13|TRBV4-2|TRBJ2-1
CASSRGEGNEQFF
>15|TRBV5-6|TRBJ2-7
CASSAPRSTSYEQYF
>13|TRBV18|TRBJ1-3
CASSPETRNTIYF
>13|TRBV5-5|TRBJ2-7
CASSYMGRDEQYF
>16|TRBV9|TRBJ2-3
CASSVEGTSGTDTQYF
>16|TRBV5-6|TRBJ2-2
CASSLEGGSYTGELFF
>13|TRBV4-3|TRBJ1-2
CASSHDRTYGYTF
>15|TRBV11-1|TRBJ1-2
CASSHHSAFGYGYTF
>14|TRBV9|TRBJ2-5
CASSERGAQETQYF
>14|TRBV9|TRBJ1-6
CASSVEGHNSPLHF
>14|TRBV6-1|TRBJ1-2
CASSTPPENYGYTF
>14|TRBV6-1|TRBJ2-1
CATPADRGFSEQFF